The clone carrying this T cell receptor beta chain was seen ten or more times. Its antigen is currently unknown. The data are from a study of T cells in Graves' hyperthyroidism and ophthalmopathy. TCR beta CDR3 regions were amplified from RNA transcripts. The HTBI primer set served for first-round RT-PCR of the TCR CDR3. TCRdb fed the multiplex PCR reads into MiXCR, producing one record per CDR3 protein. The sample has around 620,000 distinct CDR3 sequences; around 42% are singletons. Diagnoses used clinical symptoms, serum thyroxine and TRAb, thyroid ultrasound and orbital computed tomography. General study results and limits: In the blood, most expanded thyroid clonotypes above 0.001 appeared as well.

The sequence was collected from an adult woman with Graves' disease, either hyperthyroidism or ophthalmopathy (not recorded which). The sequenced sample consisted of peripheral blood or thyroid tissue (not recorded which).

This CDR3 is CASSLGTRIDQPQHF. Here the CDR3 DNA reads TGCGCCAGCAGCTTGGGGACGAGGATCGATCAGCCCCAGCATTTT. The chain carries TRBV5-1 and TRBJ1-5; D is ambiguous. The CDR3 is made up of 15 amino acids. CDR1 and CDR2 from the germline V gene are SGHRS and YFSETQ. The V and J ends lost 0 bases and 5 bases respectively, with 12 bases between them.